This T cell receptor beta chain was recovered during a study of blood T cell repertoires in COVID-19. Study context: T cells, B-cell-depleted T cells, or PBMCs supplied cDNA or gDNA.

Looked up from germline, CDR1 is SGHRS and CDR2 is YFSETQ. CDR3 size: 15 residues. V shed 0 bases, J shed 4 bases, and the junction held 5 bases outside the gene matches. Authors' methods: The authors estimated nucleated cell counts from reference gene primer amplification. The assay was immunoSEQ multiplex PCR, and TCRdb's table has in-frame clones only and misses some. The V and J calls and the clone size are those of that table, but D and trimming were determined from the DNA. The profile shows just under 40,000 clones, about 94% of them singletons. The chain is built from TRBV5-1 and TRBJ2-7, with 9 positions matching TRBD1. Material for sequencing was peripheral blood. This receptor was obtained from a human donor with active COVID-19. The donor label of this sample is uncertain. CDR3 bases: TGCGCCAGCAGCTTGGATGGGACAGGGCATTACGAGCAGTACTTC. Residues: CASSLDGTGHYEQYF. Using reference TRBV5-1 and TRBJ2-7 for the parts outside the CDR3, the full variable domain is KAGVTQTPRYLIKTRGQQVTLSCSPISGHRSVSWYQQTPGQGLQFLFEYFSETQRNKGNFPGRFSGRQFSNSRSEMNVSTLELGDSALYLCASSLDGTGHYEQYFGPGTRLTVT.